A selection of T cell receptor beta chains follows, all from one sample in a study of blood T cells in healthy people across ages. MiXCR, run by TCRdb on the 5' RACE reads, gives a single entry per CDR3 protein. The sample records about 620,000 distinct CDR3 sequences, over 20% being singletons. Sample: blood. The receptors were gathered from a man between 65 and 85 years old in good health. CDR3s include the opening cysteine and the closing phenylalanine or tryptophan. The D gene is left open where the match is weak. Size tells how often a clone was seen (once, few, many) or the class of an expanded clone, and some rows leave it out.

j_call v_call d_call clone_size cdr3_aa cdr3_nt
TRBJ2-6 TRBV2 TRBD2 NA CASSEQLAGGAVLRANVLTF TGTGCCAGCAGTGAACAACTAGCGGGAGGGGCCGTACTACGGGCCAACGTCCTGACTTTC
TRBJ1-2 TRBV3-1 NA NA CASSRDDGDYGYTF TGTGCCAGCAGCCGCGACGATGGGGACTATGGCTACACCTTC
TRBJ2-1 TRBV5-6 TRBD2 NA CASSLILAGVASYNEQFF TGTGCCAGCAGCTTGATACTAGCGGGAGTGGCCTCCTACAATGAGCAGTTCTTC
TRBJ1-2 TRBV27 NA NA CASSPWTDSNYGYTF TGTGCCAGCAGTCCCTGGACAGATTCTAACTATGGCTACACCTTC
TRBJ2-7 TRBV24-1 NA few CATGNSYEQYF TGTGCCACCGGCAATTCCTACGAGCAGTACTTC
TRBJ1-5 TRBV12-3/TRBV12-4 TRBD1 NA CASRGTGGMHSNQPQHF TGTGCCAGCAGGGGGACAGGGGGCATGCATAGCAATCAGCCCCAGCATTTT
TRBJ2-2 TRBV9 NA NA CVSDGTGNTGELFF TGTGTCAGCGACGGGACGGGCAACACCGGGGAGCTGTTTTTT
TRBJ2-7 TRBV27 NA NA CASRADSLGVYEQYF TGTGCCAGCAGGGCGGACAGCCTTGGGGTGTACGAGCAGTACTTC
TRBJ2-7 TRBV4-3 TRBD1 NA CASSQEWGTGVHEQYF TGCGCCAGCAGCCAAGAATGGGGGACAGGGGTTCACGAGCAGTACTTC
TRBJ2-3 TRBV5-5 TRBD1 NA CASSDRDLTDTQYF TGTGCCAGCAGCGACAGGGACCTCACAGATACGCAGTATTTT
TRBJ1-2 TRBV6-1 NA few CASSEVKGTNYGYTF TGTGCCAGCAGTGAAGTTAAGGGGACAAACTATGGCTACACCTTC
TRBJ2-1 TRBV24-1 NA few CATSDLGRTGPGRPNEQFF TGTGCCACCAGTGACCTTGGTAGGACCGGACCGGGCCGCCCCAATGAGCAGTTCTTC
TRBJ2-7 TRBV20-1 TRBD2 few CSARDPGGHSYEQYF TGCAGTGCTAGAGATCCGGGAGGCCATTCCTACGAGCAGTACTTC
TRBJ2-1 TRBV7-9 NA few CASGGSMTYNEQFF TGTGCCAGCGGTGGGTCTATGACCTACAATGAGCAGTTCTTC
TRBJ2-7 TRBV5-1 TRBD2 many CASSLGAGVVEQYF TGCGCCAGCAGCTTGGGAGCGGGAGTTGTCGAGCAGTACTTC
TRBJ2-7 TRBV18 TRBD2 NA CASSPSGLAGREQYF TGTGCCAGCTCACCGTCGGGACTAGCGGGTCGCGAGCAGTACTTC
TRBJ2-1 TRBV5-1 NA NA CASSPVRAYNEQFF TGCGCCAGCAGCCCGGTGCGGGCCTACAATGAGCAGTTCTTC
TRBJ2-2 TRBV20-1 NA NA CSALYASTGELFF TGCAGTGCTCTATACGCGAGCACCGGGGAGCTGTTTTTT
TRBJ2-3 TRBV20-1 TRBD2 many CSAAQGTSASTDTQYF TGCAGTGCTGCCCAGGGGACTAGCGCTAGCACAGATACGCAGTATTTT
TRBJ1-2 TRBV12-3/TRBV12-4 TRBD1 few CASSKERGTGPYGYTF TGTGCCAGCTCCAAAGAGCGCGGGACAGGGCCCTATGGCTACACCTTC
TRBJ2-3 TRBV3-1 NA NA CASNRLGGDTQYF TGTGCCAGCAACCGACTGGGAGGAGATACGCAGTATTTT
TRBJ1-5 TRBV20-1 TRBD1 once CSARTGLQPQHF TGCAGTGCAAGGACAGGGCTACAGCCCCAGCATTTT
TRBJ2-7 TRBV20-1 NA many CSASGRNSYEQYF TGCAGTGCTAGTGGACGGAACTCCTACGAGCAGTACTTC
TRBJ1-4 TRBV28 NA few CASSSNRGSLNEKLFF TGTGCCAGCAGTTCCAACCGGGGCTCCCTTAATGAAAAACTGTTTTTT
TRBJ2-3 TRBV6-5 NA NA CASSYSGRTIDTQYF TGTGCCAGCAGTTACTCGGGCAGGACAATAGATACGCAGTATTTT
TRBJ2-7 TRBV7-2 NA NA CASSLRGAAGEQYF TGTGCCAGCAGCTTACGGGGCGCCGCGGGGGAGCAGTACTTC
TRBJ1-2 TRBV29-1 NA few CSVEVGDSQNGYGYTF TGCAGCGTTGAAGTGGGGGACTCGCAGAATGGGTATGGCTACACCTTC
TRBJ1-2 TRBV14 TRBD1 NA CASSHESWTGPGYGYTF TGTGCCAGCAGCCACGAATCTTGGACAGGGCCGGGCTATGGCTACACCTTC
TRBJ2-5 TRBV28 NA few CASSLSPSGFQETQYF TGTGCCAGCAGTTTATCGCCGTCGGGTTTCCAAGAGACCCAGTACTTC
TRBJ2-4 TRBV6-5 NA NA CASSYTQENIQYF TGTGCCAGCAGTTACACGCAGGAAAACATTCAGTACTTC
TRBJ2-3 TRBV10-3 NA many CAIRGSGIADTQYF TGTGCCATCAGGGGGAGCGGTATCGCAGATACGCAGTATTTT
TRBJ2-5 TRBV20-1 NA NA CSARDGTAGTQYF TGCAGTGCTAGAGACGGAACCGCAGGGACCCAGTACTTC
TRBJ2-7 TRBV7-9 NA NA CASSSQGGDLYEQYF TGTGCCAGCAGCTCGCAAGGAGGAGATTTGTACGAGCAGTACTTC
TRBJ2-4 TRBV24-1 NA NA CATSEDGAKNIQYF TGTGCCACCAGTGAGGACGGAGCCAAAAACATTCAGTACTTC
TRBJ2-2 TRBV4-3 TRBD1 NA CASSHFLQGANGELFF TGCGCCAGCAGCCACTTCTTGCAGGGGGCAAACGGGGAGCTGTTTTTT
TRBJ1-4 TRBV20-1 TRBD1 NA CSPSQGAGEKLFF TGCAGTCCATCACAGGGGGCGGGTGAAAAACTGTTTTTT
TRBJ2-1 TRBV7-9 TRBD1 NA CASSLARGTGRGNEQFF TGTGCCAGCAGCTTAGCCCGTGGGACAGGGAGAGGTAATGAGCAGTTCTTC
TRBJ2-1 TRBV28 TRBD1 NA CASGTGTGPYNEQFF TGTGCCAGCGGGACCGGGACAGGTCCCTACAATGAGCAGTTCTTC
TRBJ1-4 TRBV2 NA few CASRRGDWVEKLFF TGTGCCAGCAGGCGGGGGGACTGGGTTGAAAAACTGTTTTTT
TRBJ2-1 TRBV24-1 NA NA CATSSGSSYNEQFF TGTGCCACCAGTTCCGGGAGCTCCTACAATGAGCAGTTCTTC
TRBJ2-1 TRBV5-1 NA many CASSDNLELNEQFF TGCGCCAGCAGCGATAACCTAGAGCTCAATGAGCAGTTCTTC
TRBJ2-1 TRBV5-1 NA NA CASSLQGLRVVEQFF TGCGCCAGCAGCCTCCAGGGACTGAGGGTAGTTGAGCAGTTCTTC
TRBJ1-4 TRBV7-9 NA NA CASSPVRTGQGSEKLFF TGTGCCAGCAGCCCAGTAAGAACGGGACAAGGAAGTGAAAAACTGTTTTTT
TRBJ1-1 TRBV3-1 NA few CACSGPNTEAFF TGTGCCTGTTCAGGGCCGAACACTGAAGCTTTCTTT
TRBJ1-2 TRBV15 NA NA CATSSPRGGYTF TGTGCCACCAGCAGCCCCAGGGGTGGCTACACCTTC
TRBJ2-1 TRBV28 TRBD2 many CASRPTSGRENEQFF TGTGCCAGCAGGCCCACTAGCGGGAGAGAGAATGAGCAGTTCTTC
TRBJ1-1 TRBV24-1 TRBD1 NA CATTRQGRTEAFF TGTGCCACCACTAGACAGGGGAGAACTGAAGCTTTCTTT